The next 29 T cell receptor beta chains were all read from a single sample in a study of blood T cell repertoires in COVID-19. Assay: immunoSEQ multiplex PCR; the TCRdb copy retains only in-frame clones and omits some. This sample has roughly 250,000 clones, with roughly 88% found just once. Sequenced input: PBMCs or T cells enriched from blood (not recorded which). These TCRs come from a woman between 35 and 50 years old with acute COVID-19.

The chain recombines TRBV12-3 or TRBV12-4 with TRBJ1-4; D gene unclear. The CDR3 covers 13 residues. V dropped 3 bases and J dropped 7 bases, with 9 bases sitting between them. The CDR3 bases are TGTGCCAGCAGTTTGAGGGAGAGTGAAAAACTGTTTTTT. It encodes CASSLRESEKLFF.

The chain combines TRBV24-1 with TRBJ2-1; 12 bases map to TRBD2. The CDR3 spans 20 residues. With V trimmed by 3 bases and J by 4 bases, 15 bases remained unmatched. Germline lookup yields CDR1 KGHDR and CDR2 SFDVKD. The CDR3 DNA reads as TGTGCCACCAGTGATCCCCGGCCTAGCGGGAGGGCCTCGGGGTACAATGAGCAGTTCTTC. Amino acid sequence: CATSDPRPSGRASGYNEQFF.

This chain uses TRBV3-1 (or the pseudogene TRBV3-2) with TRBJ1-4, with a weak D call TRBD1 (6 bases). The CDR3 contains 16 residues. The germline V and J ends were trimmed by 0 bases and 8 bases, with 16 bases remaining between them. Germline assignment: CDR1 LGHDT and CDR2 YNNKEL (reference sequence). The CDR3 bases are TGTGCCAGCAGCCAAGATGTTGGTTCAGGGGCGGAAAAACTGTTTTTT. This translates into CASSQDVGSGAEKLFF.

J is TRBJ2-1 and V is TRBV14; the match to TRBD2 covers 13 bases. The V and J ends lost 4 bases and 8 bases, in that order; junction bases with no gene match: 14. The CDR3 is 18 amino acids. The V gene's germline CDR1 is SGHDN and CDR2 FVKESK. The CDR3 DNA follows: TGTGCCAGCAGCCGAGACAGCGCGACTAGCGGGAGGATTGATGAGCAGTTCTTC. Its protein product is CASSRDSATSGRIDEQFF.

The genes are TRBV24-1 and TRBJ2-1; D is perhaps TRBD1 (6 bases). The CDR3 has 14 amino acids. The germline gives CDR1 KGHDR, CDR2 SFDVKD. Trimming removed 3 bases from V and 8 bases from J, with 13 bases in between. The CDR3 DNA follows: TGTGCCACCAGTGATCAACCGGGACACGATGAGCAGTTCTTC. Translated, it gives CATSDQPGHDEQFF.

The V gene is TRBV9, the J gene TRBJ2-1, with 7 nucleotides matching TRBD1. CDR3 length equals 15 residues. Unmatched junction bases numbered 7, after V lost 0 bases and J lost 7 bases. From germline, CDR1 is SGDLS and CDR2 YYNGEE. Here the CDR3 reads CASSVGQGPGNEQFF. As DNA, the CDR3 is TGTGCCAGCAGCGTAGGACAGGGTCCTGGAAATGAGCAGTTCTTC.

The V and J genes are TRBV2 and TRBJ2-3; TRBD2 might be the D (6 bases). Germline V gene data show CDR1 as SNHLY and CDR2 as FYNNEI. The CDR3 contains 14 residues. V gave up 4 bases and J gave up 0 bases, with 8 bases separating them. The chain's CDR3 is CASSGLASTDTQYF. Written as DNA, the CDR3 is TGTGCCAGCAGTGGTCTAGCGAGCACAGATACGCAGTATTTT.

The chain is built from TRBV28 and TRBJ2-3; 13 positions agree with TRBD2. With 8 bases clipped from V and 4 bases from J, the junction kept 12 bases outside the gene matches. CDR1 and CDR2 from the germline V gene are MDHEN and SYDVKM. This CDR3 contains 17 residues. The DNA for the CDR3 is TGTGCCAGCTTCCCATGGACTAGCGGGAGAGAGGCAGATACGCAGTATTTT. Protein sequence: CASFPWTSGREADTQYF.

This clone was seen only once. The rearrangement uses TRBV13 and TRBJ2-3, with 8 positions matching TRBD2. V shed 5 bases and J 4 bases; nucleotides not matched to a gene: 11. The CDR3 loop spans 16 amino acids. Germline V gene sequence: CDR1 PRHDT, CDR2 FYEKMQ (reference sequence). CDR3 bases: TGTGCCAGCAGCCACACTAGCGGCCTAGACCCAGATACGCAGTATTTT. Translated, it gives CASSHTSGLDPDTQYF.

This clone was recorded only once. The chain links TRBV27 to TRBJ1-2, with 8 bases fitting TRBD1. Germline values: CDR1 MNHEY, CDR2 SMNVEV (reference sequence). Trimming removed 5 bases from V and 4 bases from J; junction bases left unmatched: 18. CDR3 length: 18 amino acids. The CDR3: CASSLHWDRPPGGYGYTF. CDR3 bases: TGTGCCAGCAGTCTCCATTGGGACAGGCCACCGGGAGGCTATGGCTACACCTTC.

Details on this clone: The same CDR3 also results from other DNA sequences found in this sample. The rearrangement uses TRBV5-4 and TRBJ2-1; possible D gene TRBD2, 6 bases. With 0 bases removed from V and 0 bases from J, the gap between germline ends came to 10 bases. Germline CDR1 and CDR2: SGHNT and YYREEE (reference sequence). The CDR3 spans 16 residues. CDR3 protein: CASSLGAGVSYNEQFF. For the CDR3, the DNA is TGTGCCAGCAGCTTGGGAGCGGGTGTCTCCTACAATGAGCAGTTCTTC.

The rearrangement joins TRBV7-9 to TRBJ1-5, with D maybe TRBD1 (6 bases). Trimming shortened V by 8 bases and J by 3 bases, and 17 bases separated the two germline ends. Germline-derived CDR1 and CDR2 are SEHNR and FQNEAQ (reference sequence). CDR3 length equals 15 residues. CDR3 DNA sequence: TGTGCCAGCGAGAGTACAGGGAGTGTCAATCAGCCCCAGCATTTT. Translated: CASESTGSVNQPQHF. Together with reference TRBV7-9 and TRBJ1-5, the CDR3 gives the full variable domain: DTGVSQNPRHKITKRGQNVTFRCDPISEHNRLYWYRQTLGQGPEFLTYFQNEAQLEKSRLLSDRFSAERPKGSFSTLEIQRTEQGDSAMYLCASESTGSVNQPQHFGDGTRLSIL.

The chain joins TRBV4-1 to TRBJ1-5; 8 bases map to TRBD1. CDR1 is MGHRA and CDR2 is YSYEKL in the germline V gene. With V trimmed by 4 bases and J by 2 bases, 4 bases remained unmatched. The length of the CDR3 is 15 residues. This chain's CDR3 is CASSPRTGRNQPQHF. The CDR3 DNA sequence: TGCGCCAGCAGCCCTAGGACAGGGCGCAATCAGCCCCAGCATTTT.

The chain employs TRBV27 and TRBJ2-2; possible D gene TRBD1, 6 bases. CDR1 MNHEY and CDR2 SMNVEV come from the germline V gene (reference sequence). The CDR3 is made up of 14 amino acids. V shed 7 bases and J shed 7 bases, with 16 bases lying between them. This chain's CDR3 is CASTNTGNHGELFF. CDR3 DNA sequence: TGTGCCAGCACAAACACAGGGAACCACGGGGAGCTGTTTTTT.

The chain joins TRBV29-1 to TRBJ1-1; 7 bases fit TRBD1. The CDR3 sequence is 13 residues long. V lost 3 bases and J lost 4; bases outside the gene matches: 5. Germline loops: CDR1 SQVTM, CDR2 ANQGSEA. The CDR3 sequence: CSVDVRGTTEAFF. The CDR3 DNA is TGCAGCGTTGATGTCAGGGGGACCACTGAAGCTTTCTTT. Combining the CDR3 with reference TRBV29-1 and TRBJ1-1 gives the whole variable domain SAVISQKPSRDICQRGTSLTIQCQVDSQVTMMFWYRQQPGQSLTLIATANQGSEATYESGFVIDKFPISRPNLTFSTLTVSNMSPEDSSIYLCSVDVRGTTEAFFGQGTRLTVV.

This chain uses TRBV4-1 with TRBJ1-1; TRBD1 matches at 9 bases. In germline, CDR1 is MGHRA, CDR2 YSYEKL. V trimming: 5 bases; J trimming: 1 base; junction bases outside the gene matches: 5. This CDR3 comprises 15 residues. The DNA of the CDR3 is TGCGCCAGCAGCTGGGGACAGGGACCGAACACTGAAGCTTTCTTT. Its protein is CASSWGQGPNTEAFF.

The rearrangement joins TRBV5-6 to TRBJ1-5, with 10 bases identical to TRBD1. The CDR3 extends over 16 amino acids. The junction had 6 bases not matched to a gene; V was cut back by 4 bases and J by 2 bases. Germline loops: CDR1 SGHDT, CDR2 YYEEEE. CDR3 residues: CASSVSGTGGNQPQHF. The CDR3 bases are TGTGCCAGCAGCGTCTCCGGGACAGGGGGCAATCAGCCCCAGCATTTT.

The chain uses TRBV18 and TRBJ1-1, with TRBD1 matching 8 bases. CDR3 length: 16 amino acids. V shed 0 bases, J shed 3 bases, and the junction held 6 bases outside the gene matches. Per germline, CDR1 KGHSH and CDR2 LQKENI. This CDR3 is CASSPPGTGRDTEAFF. The CDR3 DNA reads TGTGCCAGCTCACCACCAGGGACAGGAAGGGACACTGAAGCTTTCTTT.

This chain links TRBV14 with TRBJ1-3; TRBD1 is a possible D gene (5 bases). Per germline, CDR1 SGHDN and CDR2 FVKESK. V was pared by 4 bases and J by 3 bases, with 16 bases between. This CDR3 has 16 amino acids. CDR3 region: CASSPGLWVGGNTIYF. The DNA of the CDR3 is TGTGCCAGCAGCCCGGGACTTTGGGTCGGTGGAAACACCATATATTTT.

This sequence joins TRBV7-9 and TRBJ1-2; the match to TRBD1 covers 7 bases. The CDR3 totals 16 residues. Germline lookup yields CDR1 SEHNR and CDR2 FQNEAQ (reference sequence). J lost 2 bases, V lost 0 bases, and 6 bases had no gene match. This chain's CDR3 is CASSLADIQGNYGYTF. CDR3 sequence (DNA): TGTGCCAGCAGCTTAGCGGATATACAGGGGAACTATGGCTACACCTTC. The entire variable domain, with the rest obtained from reference TRBV7-9 and TRBJ1-2, is as follows: DTGVSQNPRHKITKRGQNVTFRCDPISEHNRLYWYRQTLGQGPEFLTYFQNEAQLEKSRLLSDRFSAERPKGSFSTLEIQRTEQGDSAMYLCASSLADIQGNYGYTFGSGTRLTVV.

The rearrangement links TRBV25-1 to TRBJ2-1; 8 positions agree with TRBD1. V was pared by 4 bases and J by 10 bases, with 6 bases of the junction left unmatched. CDR1 is MGHDK, CDR2 SYGVNS, per germline. The CDR3 is made up of 13 amino acids. The CDR3 loop reads CASSARDRGEQFF. CDR3 nucleotide sequence: TGTGCCAGCAGTGCGCGAGACAGGGGCGAGCAGTTCTTC.

Note on this clone: At the DNA level, this CDR3 is encoded by other sequences in the same sample as well. The chain joins TRBV12-3 or TRBV12-4 to TRBJ1-2; maybe TRBD1 (6 bases). The CDR3 is 13 amino acids. V was cut by 6 bases and J by 4 bases, with 12 bases left in between. The CDR3 here is CASSPTGGYGYTF. CDR3 nucleotide sequence: TGTGCCAGCAGCCCGACAGGCGGCTATGGCTACACCTTC.

The chain combines TRBV2 with TRBJ2-4; no clear D. This CDR3 is 14 amino acids long. Germline V gene data show CDR1 as SNHLY and CDR2 as FYNNEI. V lost 5 bases and J 6 bases, leaving 14 bases between the germline ends. DNA of the CDR3: TGTGCCAGCAGTTCCCCCCCCCATAGAAACATTCAGTACTTC. Its translation is CASSSPPHRNIQYF.

This chain connects TRBV29-1 to TRBJ2-2; D is perhaps TRBD2 (5 bases). Per germline, CDR1 SQVTM and CDR2 ANQGSEA. There are 15 residues in the CDR3. V dropped 3 bases and J dropped 0 bases, with 11 bases sitting between them. This chain's CDR3 is CSVDRGGSNTGELFF. CDR3 coding DNA: TGCAGCGTTGATAGAGGAGGTTCGAACACCGGGGAGCTGTTTTTT.

This clone was counted a single time. This sequence joins TRBV5-1 and TRBJ2-1; D perhaps matches TRBD1 (7 bases). Between the trimmed V and J ends, which lost 6 bases and 3 bases, there was a span of 22 bases. Germline V CDR1 and CDR2: SGHRS, YFSETQ. The CDR3 has 17 amino acids. The CDR3 coding sequence is TGCGCCAGCACCCCAGGGGGGCGCGACGGCCTCTACAATGAGCAGTTCTTC. Protein product: CASTPGGRDGLYNEQFF.

The chain employs TRBV19 and TRBJ2-5; D perhaps matches TRBD1 (5 bases). Germline V gene data show CDR1 as LNHDA and CDR2 as SQIVND (reference sequence). The CDR3 runs to 14 residues. V lost 8 bases and J 2 bases, leaving 15 bases between the germline ends. CDR3 nucleotides: TGTGCCAGTGCGACAGACAGTATTCAAGAGACCCAGTACTTC. This codes for CASATDSIQETQYF.

A few counts support this clone. This chain links TRBV2 with TRBJ1-5; 7 nucleotides agree with TRBD1. V lost 4 bases, J lost 0 bases, and 3 bases stayed unmatched. The germline V gene has CDR1 SNHLY and CDR2 FYNNEI. This CDR3 has 15 residues. CDR3 bases: TGTGCCAGCAGTGGGGGACAGACTAGCAATCAGCCCCAGCATTTT. This encodes CASSGGQTSNQPQHF.

The genes are TRBV12-3 or TRBV12-4 and TRBJ2-3; a possible D gene is TRBD2 (5 bases). CDR3 length: 11 residues. The V gene lost 5 bases and the J gene lost 12 bases, with 12 bases spanning the gap. The CDR3 sequence is CASSPSTNQYF. CDR3 coding DNA: TGTGCCAGCAGTCCGTCGACTAACCAGTATTTT.

The J gene is TRBJ2-7, the V gene TRBV11-2, with 9 bases fitting TRBD1. The V and J ends lost 5 bases and 6 bases, in that order; junction bases with no gene match: 11. This CDR3 spans 15 amino acids. Germline values: CDR1 SGHAT, CDR2 FQNNGV. The CDR3 DNA reads as TGTGCCAGCAGCCCCCGAGGGACAGGGTTCGGCGAGCAGTACGTC. Its protein is CASSPRGTGFGEQYV.